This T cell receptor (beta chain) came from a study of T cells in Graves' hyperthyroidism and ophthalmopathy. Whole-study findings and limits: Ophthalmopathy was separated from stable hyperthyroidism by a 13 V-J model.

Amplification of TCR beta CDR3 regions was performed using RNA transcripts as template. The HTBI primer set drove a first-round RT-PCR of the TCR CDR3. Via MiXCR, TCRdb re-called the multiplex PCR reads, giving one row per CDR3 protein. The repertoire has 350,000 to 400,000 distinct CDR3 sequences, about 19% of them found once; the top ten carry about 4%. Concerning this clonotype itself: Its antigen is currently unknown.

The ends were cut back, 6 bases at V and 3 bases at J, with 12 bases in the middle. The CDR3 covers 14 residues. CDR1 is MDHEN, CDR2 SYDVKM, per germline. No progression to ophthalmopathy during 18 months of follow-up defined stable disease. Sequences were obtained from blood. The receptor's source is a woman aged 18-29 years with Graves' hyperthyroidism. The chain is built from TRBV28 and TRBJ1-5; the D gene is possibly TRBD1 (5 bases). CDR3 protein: CASSQTALNQPQHF. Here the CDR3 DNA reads TGTGCCAGCAGCCAGACAGCTCTCAATCAGCCCCAGCATTTT.